What follows are 9 T cell receptor beta chains derived from one specimen sequenced in a study of blood T cell repertoires in COVID-19. TCRdb's copy holds only in-frame clones and misses some; the assay was immunoSEQ multiplex PCR. Of about 400,000 clones listed, approximately 86% are singletons. Sequencing was done on a sample of peripheral blood. Receptors originate from a human donor in a cohort sampled during active COVID-19.

This chain links TRBV19 with TRBJ2-5; TRBD1 is a possible D gene (6 bases). The germline gives CDR1 LNHDA, CDR2 SQIVND (reference sequence). V was shortened by 1 base and J by 2 bases, with 11 bases between the two germline ends. This CDR3 is 15 amino acids long. The CDR3 here is CASSIGTAIQETQYF. The DNA of the CDR3 is TGTGCCAGTAGTATAGGGACAGCGATTCAAGAGACCCAGTACTTC.

The chain recombines TRBV28 with TRBJ1-1; 11 nucleotides match TRBD1. The CDR3 extends over 17 amino acids. The junction had 10 bases not matched to a gene; V was cut back by 2 bases and J by 5 bases. Germline loops: CDR1 MDHEN, CDR2 SYDVKM. For the CDR3, the DNA is TGTGCCAGCAGTTTAGGACAGGGGGCTTTGTGGCGGACTGAAGCTTTCTTT. It yields the protein CASSLGQGALWRTEAFF. Using reference TRBV28 and TRBJ1-1 for the parts outside the CDR3, the full variable domain is DVKVTQSSRYLVKRTGEKVFLECVQDMDHENMFWYRQDPGLGLRLIYFSYDVKMKEKGDIPEGYSVSREKKERFSLILESASTNQTSMYLCASSLGQGALWRTEAFFGQGTRLTVV.

The chain uses TRBV10-3 and TRBJ1-1; 8 bases fit TRBD1. The ends lost 7 bases at V and 2 bases at J; junction bases unmatched: 6. The CDR3 loop spans 14 amino acids. Germline V CDR1 and CDR2: ENHRY, SYGVKD. The CDR3 loop is CAINDRGSNTEAFF. The CDR3 DNA follows: TGTGCCATCAACGACAGGGGCTCAAACACTGAAGCTTTCTTT.

The gene calls are TRBV7-9 and TRBJ2-7; 7 nucleotides line up with TRBD2. Per germline, CDR1 SEHNR and CDR2 FQNEAQ (reference sequence). The V and J ends lost 6 bases and 2 bases, in that order; junction bases with no gene match: 7. The length of the CDR3 is 14 residues. The CDR3 loop reads CASRSSGYTYEQYF. The CDR3 bases are TGTGCCAGCAGATCTAGCGGTTATACCTACGAGCAGTACTTC.

The rearrangement uses TRBV10-3 and TRBJ2-1, with a weak D call TRBD2 (6 bases). CDR1 is ENHRY, CDR2 SYGVKD, per germline. V was pared by 4 bases and J by 12 bases, with 28 bases between. This CDR3 has 17 amino acids. In nucleotides, the CDR3 is TGTGCCATCAGTGCCGCCCCGCGGGGCGACCGAACCATTGGGCAGTTCTTC. This codes for CAISAAPRGDRTIGQFF.

The chain carries TRBV5-6 and TRBJ1-1; TRBD1 might be the D (5 bases). The V gene lost 0 bases and the J gene lost 5 bases, with 11 bases spanning the gap. The germline gives CDR1 SGHDT, CDR2 YYEEEE. The CDR3 is 14 amino acids. The CDR3 loop is CASSLAGGWTEAFF. In DNA, the CDR3 is TGTGCCAGCAGCTTGGCCGGGGGGTGGACTGAAGCTTTCTTT.

This clone appeared many times. The chain joins TRBV6-4 to TRBJ1-2; TRBD1 agrees at 7 bases. CDR1 is MRHNA, CDR2 SNTAGT, per germline. Losses at the gene ends were 2 bases for V and 8 bases for J; bases not matched to a gene: 8. CDR3 size: 14 residues. Here the CDR3 DNA reads TGTGCCAGCAGTGACCGACAGGGTTTAGGGGGCTACACCTTC. As protein: CASSDRQGLGGYTF.

The chain recombines TRBV2 with TRBJ1-6, with 9 bases aligning to TRBD1. Germline lookup yields CDR1 SNHLY and CDR2 FYNNEI. After removal of 7 bases from V and 7 bases from J, the junction contained 8 bases not matched to a gene. The CDR3 loop spans 15 amino acids. CDR3 bases: TGTGCCAGCACCCCGGACAGGGGATCGAATTCACCCCTCCACTTT. Residues: CASTPDRGSNSPLHF.

V is TRBV9 and J is TRBJ1-2; possible D gene TRBD1, 6 bases. CDR1 is SGDLS and CDR2 is YYNGEE in the germline V gene. This CDR3 has 18 amino acids. V lost 0 bases and J 2 bases, leaving 20 bases between the germline ends. The CDR3: CASSVGGWGPRPNYGYTF. Written as DNA, the CDR3 is TGTGCCAGCAGCGTAGGCGGGTGGGGGCCCCGCCCCAACTATGGCTACACCTTC.